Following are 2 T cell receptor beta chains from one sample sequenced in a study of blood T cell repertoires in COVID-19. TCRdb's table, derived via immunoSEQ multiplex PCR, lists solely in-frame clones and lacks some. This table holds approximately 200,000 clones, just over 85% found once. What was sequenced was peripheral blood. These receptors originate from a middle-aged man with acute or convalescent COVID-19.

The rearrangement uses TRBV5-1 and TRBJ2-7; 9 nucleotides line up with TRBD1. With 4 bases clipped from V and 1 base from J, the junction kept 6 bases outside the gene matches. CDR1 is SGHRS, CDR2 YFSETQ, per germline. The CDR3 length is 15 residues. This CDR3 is CASSLGTGRSYEQYF. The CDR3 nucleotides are TGCGCCAGCAGCCTCGGGACAGGGCGTTCCTACGAGCAGTACTTC.

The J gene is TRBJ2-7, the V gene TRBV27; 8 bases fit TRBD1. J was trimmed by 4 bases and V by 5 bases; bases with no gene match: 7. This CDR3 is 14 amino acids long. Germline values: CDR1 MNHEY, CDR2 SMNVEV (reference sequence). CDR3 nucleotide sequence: TGTGCCAGCAGTCTGACAGGGGACAAATACGAGCAGTACTTC. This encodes CASSLTGDKYEQYF.